Given below is one TCR beta chain in context. Its antigen is not identified. A sample-barcoded 5' primer and a J-beta primer mix were used in a second PCR of about 7 to 11 cycles. TCRdb independently ran MiXCR on the 5' RACE reads; one entry per CDR3 protein. The sample shows 630,000 or so distinct CDR3 sequences, approximately 31% of them seen only once. Drawing of peripheral blood yielded roughly 9.8 milliliters from each donor. Germline V gene data show CDR1 as SQVTM and CDR2 as ANQGSEA. The CDR3 extends over 15 amino acids. V shed 5 bases and J shed 6 bases, with 22 bases lying between them. These data are taken from a study of blood T cells in healthy people across ages. Findings and limits, study-wide: Because sorting was not performed, PBMCs prevented conclusive naive versus antigen-experienced comparison.

The rearrangement links TRBV29-1 to TRBJ1-1, with D perhaps TRBD1 (5 bases). Sequencing was performed on blood. This clonotype was sampled from a woman of 80 years or more in good health. The CDR3 nucleotides are TGCAGCGTTCCCGGATGGGCGGGACGGAATTCTGAAGCTTTCTTT. Its protein is CSVPGWAGRNSEAFF.